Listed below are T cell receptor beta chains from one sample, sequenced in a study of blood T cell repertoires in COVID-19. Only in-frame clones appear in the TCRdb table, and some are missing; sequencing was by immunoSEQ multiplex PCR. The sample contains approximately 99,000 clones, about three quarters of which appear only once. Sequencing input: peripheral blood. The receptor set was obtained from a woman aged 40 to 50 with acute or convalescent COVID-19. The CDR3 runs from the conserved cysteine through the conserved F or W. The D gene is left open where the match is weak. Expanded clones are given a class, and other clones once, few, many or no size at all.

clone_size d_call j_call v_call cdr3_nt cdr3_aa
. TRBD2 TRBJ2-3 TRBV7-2 TGTGCCAGCAGCTTTGTACTAGCGGGGGCGGAGGATACGCAGTATTTT CASSFVLAGAEDTQYF
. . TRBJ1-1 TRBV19 TGTGCCAGTAGTATCCCCGGGGTGAACACTGAAGCTTTCTTT CASSIPGVNTEAFF
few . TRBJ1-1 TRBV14 TGTGCCAGCAGCCAGCAGGTGACCACTGAAGCTTTCTTT CASSQQVTTEAFF
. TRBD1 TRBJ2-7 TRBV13 TGTGCCAGCAGACCCGGGACAGGGGTCGACGAGCAGTACTTC CASRPGTGVDEQYF
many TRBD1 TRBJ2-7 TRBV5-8 TGTGCCAGCAGCTTGGGGGCGGCGAGGGGGCTCGAGCAGTACTTC CASSLGAARGLEQYF
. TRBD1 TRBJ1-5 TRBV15 TGTGCCACCCGGGCGGTGGACAGGGACAATCAGCCCCAGCATTTT CATRAVDRDNQPQHF
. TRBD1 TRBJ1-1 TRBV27 TGTGCCAGCAGTTTGAGGGCAGGGGGGGAAGCTTTCTTT CASSLRAGGEAFF
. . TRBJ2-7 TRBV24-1 TGTGCCACCAGTGATTCACAGGGTCGGAGCTCCTACGAGCAGTACTTC CATSDSQGRSSYEQYF
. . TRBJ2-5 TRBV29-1 TGCAGCGCGGTACCCGTCGAGGAGACCCAGTACTTC CSAVPVEETQYF
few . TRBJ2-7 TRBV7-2 TGTGCCAGCAGCCCCCACAGGGAGTCCGACGAGCAGTACTTC CASSPHRESDEQYF
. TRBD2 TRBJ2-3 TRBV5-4 TGTGCCAGCAGCTTACTAGCGGGGGAACCCACAGATACGCAGTATTTT CASSLLAGEPTDTQYF
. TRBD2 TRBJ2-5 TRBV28 TGTGCCAGCAGTTTATGGCAGCGGGGGGAAGAGACCCAGTACTTC CASSLWQRGEETQYF
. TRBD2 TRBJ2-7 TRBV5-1 TGCGCCAGCAGGCTAGGGACTAGCGGATCCTACGAGCAGTACTTC CASRLGTSGSYEQYF
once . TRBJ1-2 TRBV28 TGTGCCAGCGACAAAAACTTTGGTGGCTACACCTTC CASDKNFGGYTF
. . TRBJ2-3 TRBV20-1 TGCAGTGCTAGTAGTCAGGGGTCAGATACGCAGTATTTT CSASSQGSDTQYF
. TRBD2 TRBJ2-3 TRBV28 TGTGCCAGCAGTTTGGGGAGGGCCCTATTAATCACAGATACGCAGTATTTT CASSLGRALLITDTQYF
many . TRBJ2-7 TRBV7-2 TGTGCCAGCAGCTCCGTAAGGGGGTACGAGCAGTACTTC CASSSVRGYEQYF
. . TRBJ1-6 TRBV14 TGTGCCAGCAGCCAAGGGGGCAGGTACCCATCCTCTTCACCCCTCCACTTT CASSQGGRYPSSSPLHF
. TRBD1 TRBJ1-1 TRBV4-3 TGCGCCAGCAGCCAATCAAGCGGGACAGGGGGGACTGAAGCTTTCTTT CASSQSSGTGGTEAFF
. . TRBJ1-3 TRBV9 TGTGCCAGCAGCGCTCAGAGCGGCTCTGGAAACACCATATATTTT CASSAQSGSGNTIYF
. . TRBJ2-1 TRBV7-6 TGTGCCAGCAGCCCAAACTACAATGAGCAGTTCTTC CASSPNYNEQFF
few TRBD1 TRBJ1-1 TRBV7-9 TGTGCCAGCAGCTCCCGGACAGGCGGTGAAGCTTTCTTT CASSSRTGGEAFF
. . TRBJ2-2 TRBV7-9 TGTGCCAGCAGCCCGGAGAGGGACACCGGGGAGCTGTTTTTT CASSPERDTGELFF
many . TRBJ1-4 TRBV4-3 TGCGCCAGCAGCCAAGGGGGGACTACTAATGAAAAACTGTTTTTT CASSQGGTTNEKLFF
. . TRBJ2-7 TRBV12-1 TGTGCCAGCAGTCTCTTAGTGATCGGGTGGTCCCCCGAGCAGTACTTC CASSLLVIGWSPEQYF
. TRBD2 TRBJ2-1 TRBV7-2 TGTGTCAGCAGCTCTGAAGCGGGGGGTTTCACTGAGCAGTTCTTC CVSSSEAGGFTEQFF
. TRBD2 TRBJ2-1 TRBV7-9 TGTGCCAGCACGGTAACTAGCGGGGCTGGTAATGAGCAGTTCTTC CASTVTSGAGNEQFF
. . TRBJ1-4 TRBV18 TGTGCCAGCTCAACGACGACAGGTTTTAATGAAAAACTGTTTTTT CASSTTTGFNEKLFF
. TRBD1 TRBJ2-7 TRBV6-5 TGTGCCAGCAGTCGACTCCGACAGGGGTTCTACGAGCAGTACTTC CASSRLRQGFYEQYF
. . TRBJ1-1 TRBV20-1 TGCAGTCCGGGCGGGACTGAAGCTTTCTTT CSPGGTEAFF
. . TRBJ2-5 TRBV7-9 TGTGCCAGCAGCTTATTGACGGGGGAAGAGACCCAGTACTTC CASSLLTGEETQYF
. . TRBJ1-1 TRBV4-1 TGCGCCAGCAGCCAATCCCACGGGCAGGGAAGTGGAGCTTTCTTT CASSQSHGQGSGAFF
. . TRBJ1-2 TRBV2 TGTGCCAGCAGTGATACCGGGTTTAACTATGGCTACACCTTC CASSDTGFNYGYTF
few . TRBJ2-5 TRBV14 TGTGCCAGCAGCCAAGGAGGAGCTATGGGTTGGGAGACCCAGTACTTC CASSQGGAMGWETQYF
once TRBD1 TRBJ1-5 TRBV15 TGTGCCACCAGCAGCTCCGATCCGAGGACAGGGTATGGTGGCGTCAATCAGCCCCAGCATTTT CATSSSDPRTGYGGVNQPQHF
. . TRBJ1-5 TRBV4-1 TGCGCCAGCAGCCAAGTCCCCAACATCAATCAGCCCCAGCATTTT CASSQVPNINQPQHF
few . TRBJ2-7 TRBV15 TGTGCCACCAGCAGAGATAGCACCCCATTCTACGAGCAGTACTTC CATSRDSTPFYEQYF
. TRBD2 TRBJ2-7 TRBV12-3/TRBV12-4 TGTGCCAGCCAGCGGGGAACCCTCTACGAGCAGTACTTC CASQRGTLYEQYF
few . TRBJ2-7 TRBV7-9 TGTGCCAGCAGTTCCGACGGGTACTACGAGCAGTACTTC CASSSDGYYEQYF
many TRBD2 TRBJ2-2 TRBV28 TGTGCCAGCAGTTTATGGAGCCTAGCGGGGGGACCCGGGGAGCTGTTTTTT CASSLWSLAGGPGELFF
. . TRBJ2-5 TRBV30 TGTGCCTGGAGTGCCCAAGGGTTTACAGGAGAGACCCAGTACTTC CAWSAQGFTGETQYF
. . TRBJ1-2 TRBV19 TGTGCCAGTAGTCCCTGGGACATAGACTATGGCTACACCTTC CASSPWDIDYGYTF
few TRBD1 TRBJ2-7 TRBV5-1 TGCGCCAGCAGTGGGACAGGGGGCTCCTACGAGCAGTACTTC CASSGTGGSYEQYF
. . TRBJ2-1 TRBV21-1 TGTGCCAGCAGCAACAACAGGGAAAGGGGCTCCTACAATGAGCAGTTCTTC CASSNNRERGSYNEQFF
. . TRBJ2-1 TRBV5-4 TGTGCCAGCAGCCAAGGACTCAGCGTAAATGAGCAGTTCTTC CASSQGLSVNEQFF
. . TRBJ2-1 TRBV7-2 TGTGCCAGCAGCTTCGGGACAAACTCCTACAATGAGCAGTTCTTC CASSFGTNSYNEQFF
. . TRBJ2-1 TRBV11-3 TGTGCCAGCAGCTTATCACACCAATTTAACGAGCAGTTCTTC CASSLSHQFNEQFF
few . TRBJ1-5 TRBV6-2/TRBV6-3 TGTGCCAGCAGTCAGGGGCTTGGCAATCAGCCCCAGCATTTT CASSQGLGNQPQHF
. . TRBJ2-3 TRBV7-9 TGTGCCAGCAGCCTTGGCAGGAGCACAGATACGCAGTATTTT CASSLGRSTDTQYF
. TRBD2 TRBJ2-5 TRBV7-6 TGTGCCAGCAGCTCGGGACTAGCGGGGCAAGAGACCCAGTACTTC CASSSGLAGQETQYF
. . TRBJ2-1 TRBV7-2 TGTGCCAGCAGCTTAGCGCTCGGAGGGTACAATGAGCAGTTCTTC CASSLALGGYNEQFF
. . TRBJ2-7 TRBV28 TGTGCCAGCAGCCGGGCCGGCGGGAATATAGCCTACGAGCAGTACTTC CASSRAGGNIAYEQYF
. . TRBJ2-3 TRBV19 TGTGCCAGTAGTCGACTAGAGGATACGCAGTATTTT CASSRLEDTQYF
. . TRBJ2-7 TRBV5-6 TGTGCCAGCAGCTTGGCGAACAGGGACGAGCAGTACTTC CASSLANRDEQYF
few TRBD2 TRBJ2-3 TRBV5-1 TGCGCCAGCAGCTTGGCGGGACTAGCGGGGGGCTCAGATACGCAGTATTTT CASSLAGLAGGSDTQYF